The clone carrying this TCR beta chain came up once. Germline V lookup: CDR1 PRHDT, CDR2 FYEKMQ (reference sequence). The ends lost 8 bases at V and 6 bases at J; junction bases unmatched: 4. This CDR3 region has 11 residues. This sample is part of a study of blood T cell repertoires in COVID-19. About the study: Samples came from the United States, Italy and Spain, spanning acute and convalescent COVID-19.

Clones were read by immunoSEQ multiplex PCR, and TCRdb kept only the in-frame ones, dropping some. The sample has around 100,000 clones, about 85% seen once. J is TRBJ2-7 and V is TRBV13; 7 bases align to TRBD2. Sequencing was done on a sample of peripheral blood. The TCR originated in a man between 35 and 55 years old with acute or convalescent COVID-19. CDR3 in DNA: TGTGCCAGCGGCGGGAGAACCGAGCAGTACTTC. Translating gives CASGGRTEQYF.